Listed below are T cell receptor beta chains from one sample, sequenced in a study of neoadjuvant anti-PD-1 for oral cavity cancer. Generated by immunoSEQ multiplex PCR, the TCRdb table keeps only in-frame clones and is missing some. The sample lists 30,000 to 35,000 clones, around 87% seen once, with roughly 4% in the top ten. Specimen: PBMCs, collected before nivolumab (anti-PD-1) treatment. The receptors were sampled from a person aged 35-80 years with oral cavity squamous cell carcinoma. Each CDR3 is given with its conserved first and last residue. The D gene is left open where the match is weak. Size values are once, few and many counts, or a class for expanded clones, and some rows have none.

>-|TRBJ1-3|-|TRBV5-6
CASSLRSSGNTIYF
TGTGCCAGCAGCTTAAGGAGCTCTGGAAACACCATATATTTT
>-|TRBJ2-7|-|TRBV7-7
CASSSPQPLDSQYYEQYF
TGTGCCAGCAGCTCCCCTCAGCCCCTCGACAGTCAGTACTACGAGCAGTACTTC
>TRBD2|TRBJ2-5|-|TRBV6-5
CASSIMTSGGPVQYF
TGTGCCAGCAGCATAATGACTAGCGGGGGGCCCGTCCAGTACTTC
>-|TRBJ1-1|-|TRBV4-3
CASSQARNTEAFF
TGCGCCAGCAGCCAAGCCCGGAACACTGAAGCTTTCTTT
>TRBD1|TRBJ1-5|-|TRBV4-3
CASSQDRSQGAYQPQHF
TGCGCCAGCAGCCAAGATCGAAGCCAGGGGGCCTATCAGCCCCAGCATTTT
>TRBD1|TRBJ1-1|-|TRBV28
CASSSWRGDRGRTEAFF
TGTGCCAGCAGTTCATGGCGGGGTGACAGGGGAAGAACTGAAGCTTTCTTT
>-|TRBJ1-5|-|TRBV2
CASSEGQMGNQPQHF
TGTGCCAGCAGTGAAGGGCAGATGGGCAATCAGCCCCAGCATTTT
>-|TRBJ2-7|few|TRBV6-6
CASSYSKGKNEQYF
TGTGCCAGCAGTTACTCGAAGGGTAAGAACGAGCAGTACTTC
>TRBD1|TRBJ2-7|-|TRBV2
CASSSGTGLSYEQYF
TGTGCCAGCAGTTCCGGGACAGGATTGTCCTACGAGCAGTACTTC
>TRBD1|TRBJ2-2|-|TRBV5-8
CASSVGTGRLTGELFF
TGTGCCAGCAGCGTCGGGACAGGTCGTCTCACCGGGGAGCTGTTTTTT
>TRBD1|TRBJ2-5|-|TRBV11-3
CASSLGTTGAGETQYF
TGTGCCAGCAGCTTAGGTACCACAGGGGCGGGAGAGACCCAGTACTTC
>TRBD1|TRBJ1-4|-|TRBV14
CASSPRQGSNEKLFF
TGTGCCAGCAGCCCCCGACAGGGTTCTAATGAAAAACTGTTTTTT
>TRBD1|TRBJ1-6|-|TRBV4-3
CASSQDGTGNSPLHF
TGCGCCAGCAGCCAAGACGGGACAGGGAATTCACCCCTCCACTTT
>TRBD1|TRBJ1-1|-|TRBV5-8
CASSLWDRPSGTEAFF
TGTGCCAGCAGCTTATGGGACAGGCCCAGCGGTACTGAAGCTTTCTTT
>TRBD1|TRBJ1-1|once|TRBV10-3
CAIKGDRATPEAFF
TGTGCCATCAAGGGGGACAGGGCCACCCCTGAAGCTTTCTTT
>-|TRBJ2-7|-|TRBV7-6
CASSLGLGRLNSYEQYF
TGTGCCAGCAGCTTAGGTTTAGGCAGACTAAACTCCTACGAGCAGTACTTC
>TRBD2|TRBJ2-1|-|TRBV7-2
CAGRGAGAYNEQFF
TGTGCCGGCCGCGGGGCGGGGGCCTACAATGAGCAGTTCTTC
>-|TRBJ1-2|-|TRBV6-5
CASSYSGVVARGYTF
TGTGCCAGCAGTTACTCGGGTGTAGTCGCTCGCGGCTACACCTTC
>-|TRBJ2-7|-|TRBV18
CASSPGIQTYEQYF
TGTGCCAGCTCACCGGGGATCCAAACCTACGAGCAGTACTTC
>TRBD1|TRBJ1-2|-|TRBV10-3
CAISGGQGANFNYGYTF
TGTGCCATCAGTGGTGGACAGGGGGCGAACTTTAACTATGGCTACACCTTC
>-|TRBJ2-7|-|TRBV6-5
CASGDGGPYEQYF
TGTGCCAGCGGGGATGGCGGGCCCTACGAGCAGTACTTC
>TRBD1|TRBJ1-3|-|TRBV10-2
CASGPGQVGPGNTIYF
TGCGCCAGCGGACCTGGACAGGTGGGACCTGGAAACACCATATATTTT
>TRBD1|TRBJ1-5|-|TRBV6-5
CASSLGQGAIQPQHF
TGTGCCAGCAGTCTAGGACAGGGGGCGATTCAGCCCCAGCATTTT
>-|TRBJ1-3|-|TRBV4-3
CASSQDRRETGNTIYF
TGCGCCAGCAGCCAAGATCGCAGGGAAACTGGAAACACCATATATTTT
>-|TRBJ1-5|-|TRBV19
CASSIPRPSNQPQHF
TGTGCCAGTAGTATTCCGCGGCCTAGCAATCAGCCCCAGCATTTT
>-|TRBJ2-5|-|TRBV2
CASSRTRQETQYF
TGTGCCAGCAGCCGTACAAGACAAGAGACCCAGTACTTC
>TRBD2|TRBJ2-1|-|TRBV7-2
CASSLGTSGRNEQFF
TGTGCCAGCAGCTTGGGGACTAGCGGAAGGAATGAGCAGTTCTTC
>-|TRBJ2-2|-|TRBV19
CASSIWGPADGELFF
TGTGCCAGTAGTATCTGGGGTCCCGCGGACGGGGAGCTGTTTTTT
>TRBD2|TRBJ2-5|-|TRBV13
CASSWTSGQETQYF
TGTGCCAGCAGCTGGACTAGCGGCCAAGAGACCCAGTACTTC
>-|TRBJ1-1|-|TRBV4-1
CASSQDRDTEAFF
TGCGCCAGCAGCCAAGATAGGGACACTGAAGCTTTCTTT
>TRBD1|TRBJ2-5|-|TRBV11-1
CASVPPPGDSSLQETQYF
TGTGCCAGCGTCCCACCCCCCGGGGACAGCTCCTTACAAGAGACCCAGTACTTC
>-|TRBJ1-3|-|TRBV11-2
CASSDPRGSGNTIYF
TGTGCCAGCAGCGATCCTAGGGGTTCTGGAAACACCATATATTTT
>-|TRBJ1-1|-|TRBV4-3
CASSQEAGLATEAFF
TGCGCCAGCAGCCAAGAGGCGGGGTTGGCCACTGAAGCTTTCTTT
>TRBD1|TRBJ2-7|-|TRBV28
CASSLYRGGEQYF
TGTGCCAGCAGTTTATACAGGGGTGGTGAGCAGTACTTC
>-|TRBJ2-7|-|TRBV6-5
CASGSRRSYEQYF
TGTGCCAGCGGATCACGTAGGTCCTACGAGCAGTACTTC
>-|TRBJ1-1|-|TRBV9
CASSVVRVMNTEAFF
TGTGCCAGCAGCGTAGTAAGGGTCATGAACACTGAAGCTTTCTTT
>TRBD2|TRBJ2-3|-|TRBV6-5
CASRPPGGRSTQYF
TGTGCCAGCAGACCTCCCGGCGGGAGAAGTACGCAGTATTTT
>TRBD1|TRBJ1-4|-|TRBV7-2
CASSRGQDPVRLFF
TGTGCCAGCTCACGCGGACAGGACCCCGTAAGACTGTTTTTT
>-|TRBJ2-1|-|TRBV29-1
CSVDGDRYFEQFF
TGCAGCGTTGATGGAGACCGCTATTTTGAGCAGTTCTTC
>-|TRBJ1-4|-|TRBV4-2
CASSQEGGRVEKLFF
TGTGCCAGCAGCCAAGAGGGGGGCAGGGTTGAAAAACTGTTTTTT